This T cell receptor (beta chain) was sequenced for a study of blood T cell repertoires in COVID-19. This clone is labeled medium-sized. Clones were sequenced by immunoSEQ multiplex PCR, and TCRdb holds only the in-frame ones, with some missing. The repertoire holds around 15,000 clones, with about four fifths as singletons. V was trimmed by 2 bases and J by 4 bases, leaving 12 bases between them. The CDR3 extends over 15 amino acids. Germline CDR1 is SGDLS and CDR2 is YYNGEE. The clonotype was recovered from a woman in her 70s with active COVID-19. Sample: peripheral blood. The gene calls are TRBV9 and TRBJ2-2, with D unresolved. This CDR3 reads CASSVQSRFTGELFF. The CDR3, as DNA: TGTGCCAGCAGCGTGCAATCTAGGTTCACCGGGGAGCTGTTTTTT.